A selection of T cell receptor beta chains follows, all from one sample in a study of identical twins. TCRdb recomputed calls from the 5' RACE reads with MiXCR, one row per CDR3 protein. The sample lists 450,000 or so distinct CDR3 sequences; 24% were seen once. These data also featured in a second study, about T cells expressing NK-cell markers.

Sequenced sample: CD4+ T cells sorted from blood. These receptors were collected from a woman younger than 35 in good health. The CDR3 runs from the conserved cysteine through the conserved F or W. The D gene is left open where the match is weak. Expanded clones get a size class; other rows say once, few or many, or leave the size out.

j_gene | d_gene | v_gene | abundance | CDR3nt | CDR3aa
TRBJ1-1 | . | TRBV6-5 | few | TGTGCCAGCAGTTACTCGTGGGGCAGGGTGAACACTGAAGCTTTCTTT | CASSYSWGRVNTEAFF
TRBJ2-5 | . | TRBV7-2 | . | TGTGCCAGCAGCTTAGGGGTAGCGGAGGGGGGAGAGACCCAGTACTTC | CASSLGVAEGGETQYF
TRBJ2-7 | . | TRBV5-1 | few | TGCGCCAGCAGCTTGGGGGGTCTGATTTCCTACGAGCAGTACTTC | CASSLGGLISYEQYF
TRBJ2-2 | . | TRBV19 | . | TGTGCCAGTAGCCCGAACCCCCCCGGGGAGCTGTTTTTT | CASSPNPPGELFF
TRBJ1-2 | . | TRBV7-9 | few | TGTGCCAGCAGCTTAAGGTCGGACTATGGCTACACCTTC | CASSLRSDYGYTF
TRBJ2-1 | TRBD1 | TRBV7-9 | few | TGTGCCAGCAGTCGTCAGGGGGCGAGTGAGCAGTTCTTC | CASSRQGASEQFF
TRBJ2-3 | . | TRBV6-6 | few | TGTGCCAGCAGCCCACTAGTGGATACGCAGTATTTT | CASSPLVDTQYF
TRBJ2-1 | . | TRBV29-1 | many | TGCAGCGTTGAATTCGGCTATGGGGAGCAGTTCTTC | CSVEFGYGEQFF
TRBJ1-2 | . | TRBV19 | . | TGTGCCAGTTCGGAGGGGTCGAACTATGGCTACACCTTC | CASSEGSNYGYTF
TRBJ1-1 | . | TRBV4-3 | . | TGCGCCAGCAGCCAAGGACAGCTAGGAACGTCTGAAGCTTTCTTT | CASSQGQLGTSEAFF
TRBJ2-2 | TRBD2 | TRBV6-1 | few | TGTGCCAGCAGAGCCCTAGCGGGAGGGAACACCGGGGAGCTGTTTTTT | CASRALAGGNTGELFF
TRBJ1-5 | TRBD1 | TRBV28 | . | TGTGCCCACACGGGACAGGGAGTTTCACCCCAGCATTTT | CAHTGQGVSPQHF
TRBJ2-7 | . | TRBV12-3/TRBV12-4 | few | TGTGCCAGCAGTACACATACGGGAACTGGCTACGAGCAGTACTTC | CASSTHTGTGYEQYF
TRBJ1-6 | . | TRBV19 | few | TGTGCCAGTAGTGCGGAAGCAGGAAATTCACCCCTCCACTTT | CASSAEAGNSPLHF
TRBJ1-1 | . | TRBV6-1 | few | TGTGCCAGCAGAAGATCCGGGGAGAACACTGAAGCTTTCTTT | CASRRSGENTEAFF
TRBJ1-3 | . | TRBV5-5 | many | TGTGCCAGCTCCAGGTCAGGGATCCCTGGAAACACCATATATTTT | CASSRSGIPGNTIYF
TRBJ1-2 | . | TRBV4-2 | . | TGTGCCAGCAGCCAATCATCGGGTAGTGGCTACACCTTC | CASSQSSGSGYTF
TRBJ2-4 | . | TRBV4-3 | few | TGCGCCAGCAGCCAAGAGCCGGGAGTGTGGAACATTCAGTACTTC | CASSQEPGVWNIQYF
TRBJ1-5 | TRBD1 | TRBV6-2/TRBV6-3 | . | TGTGCCAGCAGAGGTGACAGGGTGAGGAATCAGCCCCAGCATTTT | CASRGDRVRNQPQHF
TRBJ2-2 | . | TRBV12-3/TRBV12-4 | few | TGTGCCAGCACCCCTGAGGTCGGGGAGCTGTTTTTT | CASTPEVGELFF
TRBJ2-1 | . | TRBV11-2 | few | TGTGCCAGCAGCTTAATTGGGGACGGGCAGTTCTTC | CASSLIGDGQFF
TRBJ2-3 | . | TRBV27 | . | TGTGCCAGCAGTTTAAACGCCGGGACCGGGGGCACAGATACGCAGTATTTT | CASSLNAGTGGTDTQYF
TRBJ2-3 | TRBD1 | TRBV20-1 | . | TGCAGTGCTGATGACAGGGGAAGCACAGATACGCAGTATTTT | CSADDRGSTDTQYF
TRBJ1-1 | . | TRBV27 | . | TGTGCCAGCAGTTTTTTGACCCACACTGAAGCTTTCTTT | CASSFLTHTEAFF
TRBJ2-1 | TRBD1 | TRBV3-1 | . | TGTGCCAGCTGCCAGCACAAAATACAGGGGAATGAGCAGTTCTTC | CASCQHKIQGNEQFF
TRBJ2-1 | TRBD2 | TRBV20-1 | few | TGCAGTGCTACTACGCGACTAGCGGAAAACTACAATGAGCAGTTCTTC | CSATTRLAENYNEQFF
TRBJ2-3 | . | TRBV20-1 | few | TGCAGTGCTAGGGTCGGTGGGTCGGGTACGCAGTATTTT | CSARVGGSGTQYF
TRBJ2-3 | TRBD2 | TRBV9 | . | TGTGCCAGCAGCCGAACTAGCGGGGGATACACAGATACGCAGTATTTT | CASSRTSGGYTDTQYF
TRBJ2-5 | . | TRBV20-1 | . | TGCAGTGCTAGAGATCGGGAACCGTCCTCTCCTATTGAGACCCAGTACTTC | CSARDREPSSPIETQYF
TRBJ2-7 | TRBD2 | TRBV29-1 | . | TGCAGCGTTGAAGATACGGGGGGGGGCTACGAGCAGTACTTC | CSVEDTGGGYEQYF
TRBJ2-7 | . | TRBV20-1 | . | TGCAGTGCTAGCCCTCAGCGGTACGAGCAGTACTTC | CSASPQRYEQYF
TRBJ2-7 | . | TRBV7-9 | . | TGTGCCAGCAGCGATCGGAGGGCTTCCTACGAGCAGTACTTC | CASSDRRASYEQYF
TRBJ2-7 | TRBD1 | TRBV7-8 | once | TGTGCCAGCAGGCCAGACAGGGGATCGGACGAGCAGTACTTC | CASRPDRGSDEQYF
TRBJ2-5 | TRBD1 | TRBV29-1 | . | TGCAGTTGTCTCGGGACAGGGCAAGAGACCCAGTACTTC | CSCLGTGQETQYF
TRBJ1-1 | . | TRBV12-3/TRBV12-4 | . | TGTGCCAGCAGTTCCTATTGGACGGCGAACACTGAAGCTTTCTTT | CASSSYWTANTEAFF
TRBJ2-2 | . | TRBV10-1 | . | TGCGCCAGCAGTGAGGGATCCTGGGCCGGGGAGCTGTTTTTT | CASSEGSWAGELFF
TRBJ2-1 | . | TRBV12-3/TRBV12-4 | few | TGTGCCAGCAGGATTCTAGAGGCTGAGCAGTTCTTC | CASRILEAEQFF
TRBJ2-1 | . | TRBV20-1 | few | TGCAGTGCTAGCCGGGACCTCGAAAGGGGAGAGCAGTTCTTC | CSASRDLERGEQFF
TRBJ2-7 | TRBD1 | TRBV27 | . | TGTGCCAGCCGATGGACAGGGAGGAACGAGCAGTACTTC | CASRWTGRNEQYF
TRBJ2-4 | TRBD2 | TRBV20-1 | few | TGCAGTGCTAGTACTAGCGGGAGCGTCGCCAAAAACATTCAGTACTTC | CSASTSGSVAKNIQYF
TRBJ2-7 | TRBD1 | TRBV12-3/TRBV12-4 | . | TGTGCCAGCAGCAGTAGGGGGCACGAGCAGTACTTC | CASSSRGHEQYF
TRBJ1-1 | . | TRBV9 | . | TGTGCCAGCAGCGTAGGACCCTTGGGAGGCACTGAAGCTTTCTTT | CASSVGPLGGTEAFF
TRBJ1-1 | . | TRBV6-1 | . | TGTGCCAGCAGCCTTTCATACAGGGAGACTGAAGCTTTCTTT | CASSLSYRETEAFF
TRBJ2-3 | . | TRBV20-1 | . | TGCAGTGCTAGAGAGGTCCCTACAGATACGCAGTATTTT | CSAREVPTDTQYF
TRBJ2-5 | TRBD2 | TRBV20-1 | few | TGCAGTGCTAGAAGGAGCGGGGGCTCCCATCTCGGCCAAGAGACCCAGTACTTC | CSARRSGGSHLGQETQYF
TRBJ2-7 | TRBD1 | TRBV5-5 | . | TGTGCCAGCAGCCTGGGGGACAGGGGCGTCCTGTACGAGCAGTACTTC | CASSLGDRGVLYEQYF
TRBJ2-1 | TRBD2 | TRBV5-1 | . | TGCGCCAGCGGGCGGCTAGCGGGGGGTCTCAATGAGCAGTTCTTC | CASGRLAGGLNEQFF
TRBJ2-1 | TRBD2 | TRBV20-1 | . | TGCAGTGCTGGATACGGGACTAGCGGGGTCAATGAGCAGTTCTTC | CSAGYGTSGVNEQFF
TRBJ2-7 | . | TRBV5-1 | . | TGCGCCAGCAGCTCCGGACAGCGACAAGGTCCCTACTACGAGCAGTACTTC | CASSSGQRQGPYYEQYF
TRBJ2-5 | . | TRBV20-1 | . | TGCAGTGGAGTGGGATCGGCAGAGACCCAGTACTTC | CSGVGSAETQYF